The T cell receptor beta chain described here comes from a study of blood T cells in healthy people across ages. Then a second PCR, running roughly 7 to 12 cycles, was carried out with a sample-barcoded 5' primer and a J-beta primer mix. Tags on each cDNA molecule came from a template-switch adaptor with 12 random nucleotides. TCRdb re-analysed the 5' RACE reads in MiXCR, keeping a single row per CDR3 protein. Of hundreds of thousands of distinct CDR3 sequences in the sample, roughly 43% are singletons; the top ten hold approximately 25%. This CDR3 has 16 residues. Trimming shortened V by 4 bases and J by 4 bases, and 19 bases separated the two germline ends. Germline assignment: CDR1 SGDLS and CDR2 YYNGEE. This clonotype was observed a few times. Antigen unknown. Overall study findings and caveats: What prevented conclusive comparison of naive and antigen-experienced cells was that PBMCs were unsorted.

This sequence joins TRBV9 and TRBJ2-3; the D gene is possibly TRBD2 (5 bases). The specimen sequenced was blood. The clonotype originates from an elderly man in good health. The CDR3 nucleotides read TGTGCCAGCAGCCCGACACGCGCCCGAGGGTCAGATACGCAGTATTTT. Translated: CASSPTRARGSDTQYF.